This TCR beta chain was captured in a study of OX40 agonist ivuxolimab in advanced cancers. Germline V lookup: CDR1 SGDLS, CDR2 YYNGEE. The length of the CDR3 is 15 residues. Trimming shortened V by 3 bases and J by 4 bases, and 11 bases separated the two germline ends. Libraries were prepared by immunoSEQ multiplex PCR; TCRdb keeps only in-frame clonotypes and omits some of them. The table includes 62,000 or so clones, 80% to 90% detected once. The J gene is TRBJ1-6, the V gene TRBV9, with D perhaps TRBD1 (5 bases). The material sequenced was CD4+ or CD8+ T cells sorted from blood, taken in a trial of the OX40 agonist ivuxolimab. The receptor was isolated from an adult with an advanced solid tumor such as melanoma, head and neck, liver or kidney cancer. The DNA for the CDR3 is TGTGCCAGCAGCGCCCCCGGGACTTATAATTCACCCCTCCACTTT. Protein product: CASSAPGTYNSPLHF.